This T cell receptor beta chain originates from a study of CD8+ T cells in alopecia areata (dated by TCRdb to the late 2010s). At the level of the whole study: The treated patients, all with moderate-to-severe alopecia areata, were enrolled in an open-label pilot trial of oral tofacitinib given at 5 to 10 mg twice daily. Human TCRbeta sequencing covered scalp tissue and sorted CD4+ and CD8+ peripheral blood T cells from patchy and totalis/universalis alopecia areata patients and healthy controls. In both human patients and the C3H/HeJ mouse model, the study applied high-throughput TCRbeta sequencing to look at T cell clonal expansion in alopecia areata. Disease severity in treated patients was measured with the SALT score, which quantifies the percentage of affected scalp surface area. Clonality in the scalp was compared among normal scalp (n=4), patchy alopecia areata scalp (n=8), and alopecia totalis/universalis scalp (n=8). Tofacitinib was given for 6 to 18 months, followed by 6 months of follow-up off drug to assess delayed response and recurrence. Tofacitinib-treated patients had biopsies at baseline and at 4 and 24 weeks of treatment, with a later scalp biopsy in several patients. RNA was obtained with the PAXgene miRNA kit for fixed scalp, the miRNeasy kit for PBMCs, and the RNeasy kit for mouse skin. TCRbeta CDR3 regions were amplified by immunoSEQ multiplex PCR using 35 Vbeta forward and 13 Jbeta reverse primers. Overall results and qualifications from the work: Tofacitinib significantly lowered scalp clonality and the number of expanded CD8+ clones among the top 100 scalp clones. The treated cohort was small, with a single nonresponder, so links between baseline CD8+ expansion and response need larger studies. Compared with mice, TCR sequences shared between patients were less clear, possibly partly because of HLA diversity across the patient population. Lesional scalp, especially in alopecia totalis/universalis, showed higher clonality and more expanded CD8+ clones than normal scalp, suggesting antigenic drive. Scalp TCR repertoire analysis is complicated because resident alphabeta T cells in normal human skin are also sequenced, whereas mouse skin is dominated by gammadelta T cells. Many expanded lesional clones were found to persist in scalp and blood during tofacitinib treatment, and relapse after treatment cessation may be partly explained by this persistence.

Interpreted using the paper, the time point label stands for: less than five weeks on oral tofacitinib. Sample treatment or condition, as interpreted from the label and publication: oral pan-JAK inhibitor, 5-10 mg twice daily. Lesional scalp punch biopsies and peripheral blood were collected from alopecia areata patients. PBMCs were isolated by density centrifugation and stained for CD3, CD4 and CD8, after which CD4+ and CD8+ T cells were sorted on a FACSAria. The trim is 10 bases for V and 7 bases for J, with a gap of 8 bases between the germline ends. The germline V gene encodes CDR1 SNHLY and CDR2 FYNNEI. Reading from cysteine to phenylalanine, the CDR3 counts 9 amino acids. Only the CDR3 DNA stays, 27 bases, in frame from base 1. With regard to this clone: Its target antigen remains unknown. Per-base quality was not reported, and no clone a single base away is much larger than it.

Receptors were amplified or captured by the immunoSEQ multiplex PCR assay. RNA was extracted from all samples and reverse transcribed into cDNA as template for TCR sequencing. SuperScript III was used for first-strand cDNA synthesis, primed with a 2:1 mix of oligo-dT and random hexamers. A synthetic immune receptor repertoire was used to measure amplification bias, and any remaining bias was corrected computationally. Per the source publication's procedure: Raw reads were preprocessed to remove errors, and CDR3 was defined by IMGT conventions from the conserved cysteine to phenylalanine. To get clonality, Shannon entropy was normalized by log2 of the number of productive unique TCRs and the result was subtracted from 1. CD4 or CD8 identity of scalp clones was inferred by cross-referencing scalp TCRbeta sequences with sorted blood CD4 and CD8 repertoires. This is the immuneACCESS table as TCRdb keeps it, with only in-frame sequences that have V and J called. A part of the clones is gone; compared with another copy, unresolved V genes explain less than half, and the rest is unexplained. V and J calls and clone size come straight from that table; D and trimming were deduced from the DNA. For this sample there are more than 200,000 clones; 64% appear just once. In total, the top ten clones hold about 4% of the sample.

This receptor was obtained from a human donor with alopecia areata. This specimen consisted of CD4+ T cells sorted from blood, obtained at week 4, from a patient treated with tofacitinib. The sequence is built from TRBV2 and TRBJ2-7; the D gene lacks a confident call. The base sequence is TGTGCCATAGGACGGGAGCAGTACTTC. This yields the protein CAIGREQYF.